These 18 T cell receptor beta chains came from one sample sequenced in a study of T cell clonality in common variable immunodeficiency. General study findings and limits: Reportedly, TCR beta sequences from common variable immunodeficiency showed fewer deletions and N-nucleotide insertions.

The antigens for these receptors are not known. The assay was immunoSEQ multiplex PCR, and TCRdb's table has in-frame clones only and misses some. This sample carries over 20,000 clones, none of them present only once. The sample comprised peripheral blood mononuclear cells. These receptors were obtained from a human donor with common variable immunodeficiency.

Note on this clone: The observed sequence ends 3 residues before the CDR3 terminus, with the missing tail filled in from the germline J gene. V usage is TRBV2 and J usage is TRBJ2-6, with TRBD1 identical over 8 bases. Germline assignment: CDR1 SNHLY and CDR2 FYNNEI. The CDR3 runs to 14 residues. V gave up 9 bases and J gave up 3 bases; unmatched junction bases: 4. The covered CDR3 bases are TGTGCCAGTAGCAGGGGGCATGGGGCCAACGTC. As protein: CASSRGHGANV. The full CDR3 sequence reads CASSRGHGANVLTF.

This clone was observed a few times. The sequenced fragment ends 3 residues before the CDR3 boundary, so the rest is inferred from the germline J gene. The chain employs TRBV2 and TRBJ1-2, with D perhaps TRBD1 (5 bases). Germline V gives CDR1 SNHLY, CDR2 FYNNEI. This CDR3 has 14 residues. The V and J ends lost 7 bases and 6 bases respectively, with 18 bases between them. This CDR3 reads CASIPVGGGHGYTF. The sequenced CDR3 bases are TGTGCCAGCATCCCTGTCGGGGGGGGTCATGGC.

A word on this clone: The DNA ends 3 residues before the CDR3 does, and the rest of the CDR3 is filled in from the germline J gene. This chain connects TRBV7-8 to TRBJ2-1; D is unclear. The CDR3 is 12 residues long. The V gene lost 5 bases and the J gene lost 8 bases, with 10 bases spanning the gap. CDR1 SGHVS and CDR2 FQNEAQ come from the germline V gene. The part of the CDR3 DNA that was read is TGTGCCAGCAGCAAGCTTATAGATGAG. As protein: CASSKLIDE. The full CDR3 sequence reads CASSKLIDEQFF.

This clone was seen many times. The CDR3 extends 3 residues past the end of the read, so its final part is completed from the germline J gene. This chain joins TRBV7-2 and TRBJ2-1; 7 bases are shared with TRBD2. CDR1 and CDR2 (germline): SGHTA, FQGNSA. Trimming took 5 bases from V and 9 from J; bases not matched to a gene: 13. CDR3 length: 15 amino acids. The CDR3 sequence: CASSPGLERGFEQFF. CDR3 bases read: TGTGCCAGCAGCCCCGGACTAGAAAGGGGTTTTGAG.

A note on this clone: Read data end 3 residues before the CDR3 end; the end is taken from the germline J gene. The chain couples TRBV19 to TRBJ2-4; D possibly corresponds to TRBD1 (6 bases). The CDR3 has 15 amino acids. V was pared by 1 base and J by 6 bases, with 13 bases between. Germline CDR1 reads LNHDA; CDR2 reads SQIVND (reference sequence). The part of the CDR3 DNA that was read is TGTGCCAGTAGTATAGGTTTGGGACAATCAAACATT. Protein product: CASSIGLGQSNI. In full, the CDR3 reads CASSIGLGQSNIQYF.

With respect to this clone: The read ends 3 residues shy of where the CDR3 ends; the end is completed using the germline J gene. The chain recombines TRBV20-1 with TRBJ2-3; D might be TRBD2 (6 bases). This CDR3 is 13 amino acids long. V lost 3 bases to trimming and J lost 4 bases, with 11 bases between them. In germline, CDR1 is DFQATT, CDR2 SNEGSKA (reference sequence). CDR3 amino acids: CSARQTRADTQYF. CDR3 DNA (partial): TGCAGTGCTAGGCAGACTAGAGCAGATACG.

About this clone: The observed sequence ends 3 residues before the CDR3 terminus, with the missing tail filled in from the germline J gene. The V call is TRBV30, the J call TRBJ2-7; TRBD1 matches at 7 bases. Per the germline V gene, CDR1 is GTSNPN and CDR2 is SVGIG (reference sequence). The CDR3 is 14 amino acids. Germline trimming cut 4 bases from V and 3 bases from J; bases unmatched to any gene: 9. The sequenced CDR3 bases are TGTGCCTGGACGGTACCGGGACAGCACTACGAG. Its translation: CAWTVPGQHYE. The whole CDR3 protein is CAWTVPGQHYEQYF. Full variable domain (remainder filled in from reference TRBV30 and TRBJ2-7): SQTIHQWPATLVQPVGSPLSLECTVEGTSNPNLYWYRQAAGRGLQLLFYSVGIGQISSEVPQNLSASRPQDRQFILSSKKLLLSDSGFYLCAWTVPGQHYEQYFGPGTRLTVT.

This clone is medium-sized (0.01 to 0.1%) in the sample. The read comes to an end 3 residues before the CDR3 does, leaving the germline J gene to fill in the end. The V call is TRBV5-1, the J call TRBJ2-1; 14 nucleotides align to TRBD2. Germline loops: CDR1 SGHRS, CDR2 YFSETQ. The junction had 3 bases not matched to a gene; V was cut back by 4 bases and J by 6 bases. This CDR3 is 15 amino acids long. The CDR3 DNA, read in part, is TGCGCCAGCAGCGAGGGACTAGCGGGAGTCAATGAG. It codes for CASSEGLAGVNE. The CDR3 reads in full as CASSEGLAGVNEQFF.

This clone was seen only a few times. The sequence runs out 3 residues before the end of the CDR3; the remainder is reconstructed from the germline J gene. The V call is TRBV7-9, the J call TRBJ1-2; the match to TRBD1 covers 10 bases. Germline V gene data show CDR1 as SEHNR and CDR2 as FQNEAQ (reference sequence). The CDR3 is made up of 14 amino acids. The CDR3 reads CASSLGQGLSGYTF. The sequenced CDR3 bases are TGTGCCAGCAGCCTGGGACAGGGGCTCTCGGGC.

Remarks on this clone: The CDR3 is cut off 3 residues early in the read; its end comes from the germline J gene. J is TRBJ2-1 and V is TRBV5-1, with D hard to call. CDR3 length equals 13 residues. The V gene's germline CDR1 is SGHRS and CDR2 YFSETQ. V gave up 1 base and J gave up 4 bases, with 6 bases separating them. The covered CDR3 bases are TGCGCCAGCAGCTTGAGCCGGTACAATGAG. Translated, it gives CASSLSRYNE. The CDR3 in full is CASSLSRYNEQFF.

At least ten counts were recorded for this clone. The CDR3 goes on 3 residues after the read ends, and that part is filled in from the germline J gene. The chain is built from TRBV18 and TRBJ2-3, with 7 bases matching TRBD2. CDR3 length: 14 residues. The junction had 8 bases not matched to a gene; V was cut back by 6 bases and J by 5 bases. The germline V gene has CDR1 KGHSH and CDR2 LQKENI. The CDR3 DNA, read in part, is TGTGCCAGCTCGCCCGGGACTACCAAAGATACG. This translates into CASSPGTTKDT. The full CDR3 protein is CASSPGTTKDTQYF. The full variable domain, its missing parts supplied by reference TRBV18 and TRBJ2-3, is NAGVMQNPRHLVRRRGQEARLRCSPMKGHSHVYWYRQLPEEGLKFMVYLQKENIIDESGMPKERFSAEFPKEGPSILRIQQVVRGDSAAYFCASSPGTTKDTQYFGPGTRLTVL.

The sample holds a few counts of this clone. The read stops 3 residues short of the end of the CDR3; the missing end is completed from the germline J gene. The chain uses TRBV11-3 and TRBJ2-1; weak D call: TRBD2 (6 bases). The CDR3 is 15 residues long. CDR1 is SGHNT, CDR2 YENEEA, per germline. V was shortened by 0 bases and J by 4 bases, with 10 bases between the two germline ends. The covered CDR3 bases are TGTGCCAGCAGCTTAGAAGGGACTTTATACAATGAG. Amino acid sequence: CASSLEGTLYNE. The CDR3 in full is CASSLEGTLYNEQFF.

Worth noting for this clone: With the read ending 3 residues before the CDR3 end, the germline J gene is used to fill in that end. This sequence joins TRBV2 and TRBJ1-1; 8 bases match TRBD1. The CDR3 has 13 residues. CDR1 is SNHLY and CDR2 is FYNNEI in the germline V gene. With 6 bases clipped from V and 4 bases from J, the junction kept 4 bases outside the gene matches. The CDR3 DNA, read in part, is TGTGCCAGCAGGGCAGGGGGCACCACTGAA. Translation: CASRAGGTTE. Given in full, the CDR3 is CASRAGGTTEAFF.

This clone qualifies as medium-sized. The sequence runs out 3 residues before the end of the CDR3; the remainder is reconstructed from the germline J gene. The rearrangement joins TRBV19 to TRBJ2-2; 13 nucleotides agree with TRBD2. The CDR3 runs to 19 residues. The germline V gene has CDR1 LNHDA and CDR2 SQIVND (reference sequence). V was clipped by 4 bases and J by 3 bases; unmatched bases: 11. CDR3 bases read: TGTGCCAGTAGTAAACGACTAGCGGGAGGAGGATTCGACACCGGGGAG. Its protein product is CASSKRLAGGGFDTGE. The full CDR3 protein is CASSKRLAGGGFDTGELFF.

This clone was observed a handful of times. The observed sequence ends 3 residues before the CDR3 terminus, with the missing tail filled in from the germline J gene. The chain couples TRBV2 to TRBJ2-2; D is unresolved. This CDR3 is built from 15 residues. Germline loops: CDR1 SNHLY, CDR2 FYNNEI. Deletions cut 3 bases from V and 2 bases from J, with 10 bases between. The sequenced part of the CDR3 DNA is TGTGCCAGCAGTGAGCGGCTAGATAACACCGGGGAG. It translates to CASSERLDNTGE. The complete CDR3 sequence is CASSERLDNTGELFF.

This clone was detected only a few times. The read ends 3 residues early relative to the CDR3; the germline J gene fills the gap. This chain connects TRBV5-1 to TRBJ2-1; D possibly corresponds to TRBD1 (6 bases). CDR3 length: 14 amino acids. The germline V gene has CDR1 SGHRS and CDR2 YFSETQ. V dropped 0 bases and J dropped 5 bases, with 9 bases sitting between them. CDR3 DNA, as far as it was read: TGCGCCAGCAGCTTGGGGACAGTCAACAATGAG. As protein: CASSLGTVNNE. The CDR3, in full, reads CASSLGTVNNEQFF.

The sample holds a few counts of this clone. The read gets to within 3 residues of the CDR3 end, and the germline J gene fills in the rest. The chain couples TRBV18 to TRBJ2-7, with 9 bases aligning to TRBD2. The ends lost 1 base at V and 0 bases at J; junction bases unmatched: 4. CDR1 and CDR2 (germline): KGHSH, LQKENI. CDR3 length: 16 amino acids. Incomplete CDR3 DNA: TGTGCCAGCTCACCACGGGCGGGAGGGCCCTCCTACGAG. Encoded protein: CASSPRAGGPSYE. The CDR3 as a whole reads CASSPRAGGPSYEQYF.

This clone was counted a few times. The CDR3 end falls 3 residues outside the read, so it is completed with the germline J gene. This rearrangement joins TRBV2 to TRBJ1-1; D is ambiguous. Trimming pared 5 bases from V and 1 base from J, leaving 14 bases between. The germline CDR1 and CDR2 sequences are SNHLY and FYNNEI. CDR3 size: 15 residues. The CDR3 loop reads CASSPLEAANTEAFF. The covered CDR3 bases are TGTGCCAGCAGTCCCCTCGAGGCGGCGAACACTGAA.